This T cell receptor (beta chain) emerged from a study of monozygotic twins with inflammatory bowel disease. A roughly 2.5 ml blood sample was drawn per donor. In regard to this clonotype: Its antigen is as yet unknown.

Germline CDR1 is SGHNT and CDR2 is YYREEE (reference sequence). CDR3 size: 14 residues. Using the 5' RACE reads, TCRdb records one entry per CDR3 protein without DNA. The table lists around 410,000 distinct CDR3 sequences, with 2.4% in the top ten. Notes on the study in general: Patient-specific immunosuppressive treatments may have made repertoires more variable.

The specimen sequenced was blood. The receptor was derived from a human donor with ulcerative colitis or Crohn's disease, or a healthy co-twin of an affected twin (not recorded which). V and J are TRBV5-4 and TRBJ2-1. This CDR3 is CASSFGGMYNEQFF.